This T cell receptor (beta chain) comes out of a study of blood T cell repertoires in COVID-19. Background on the study: PBMCs, B-cell-depleted T cells, or T cells provided the cDNA or gDNA that made up the material.

CDR1 and CDR2 (germline): LGHNT, FRNRAP. This CDR3 comprises 17 residues. After removal of 0 bases from V and 3 bases from J, the junction contained 9 bases not matched to a gene. Cohort 3 donors were reported recovered after two negative PCRs, clearance, or symptom resolution. Per the study methods: Scientists estimated how many nucleated cells there were by amplifying reference gene primers. Assay: immunoSEQ multiplex PCR; the TCRdb copy retains only in-frame clones and omits some. D and trimming come from the DNA, and the V and J calls and clone size come from that table. The sample consists of some 160,000 clones, 75% to 90% of them appearing once.

The receptor was derived from a woman in her fifties or sixties who had recovered from COVID-19. V usage is TRBV12-5 and J usage is TRBJ2-3; TRBD2 matches 7 bases. The sample comprised PBMCs or T cells enriched from blood (not recorded which). CDR3 residues: CASGLVLSGVWTDTQYF. The CDR3 DNA is TGTGCTAGTGGTTTGGTACTGAGCGGGGTTTGGACAGATACGCAGTATTTT.